This T cell receptor beta chain was found in a study of blood T cell repertoires in COVID-19. In the study overall: T cells, B-cell-depleted T cells, or PBMCs provided the cDNA or gDNA that served as material.

Per the study methods: For nucleated cells, counts were estimated from reference gene primer amplification. The method was immunoSEQ multiplex PCR; TCRdb's version includes in-frame clones alone and lacks a portion of them. V, J and clone size derive from that table, while D and trimming were established from the DNA sequence. The profile covers 210,000 or so clones, with 82% appearing a single time and around 12% taken by the ten largest. The CDR3 extends over 18 amino acids. V gave up 4 bases and J gave up 3 bases; unmatched junction bases: 17. The germline V gene has CDR1 SGHRS and CDR2 YFSETQ. The chain recombines TRBV5-1 with TRBJ2-7; TRBD1 agrees at 9 bases. The sample taken for sequencing was peripheral blood. The origin of this receptor is a woman aged 40 to 50 with acute or convalescent COVID-19. The CDR3 DNA is TGCGCCAGCAGCCTCTCGGCCCCACAGGGGGCGATCATCTACGAGCAGTACTTC. It codes for CASSLSAPQGAIIYEQYF.